The 21 T cell receptor beta chains below were found in one sample sequenced in a study of blood T cell repertoires in COVID-19. TCRdb keeps only in-frame clones here, not all; method: immunoSEQ multiplex PCR. Here the sample spans approximately 350,000 clones, 75% to 90% being singletons. The sequenced sample was peripheral blood. These receptors all stem from a woman in her sixties with COVID-19, enrolled during active disease.

This sequence joins TRBV19 and TRBJ1-1; unclear D gene. CDR1 and CDR2 from the germline V gene are LNHDA and SQIVND (reference sequence). The V end lost 5 bases, the J end lost 3 bases, and 7 bases lay between the germline ends. The CDR3 consists of 12 residues. CDR3: CASSAGYTEAFF. The CDR3 DNA follows: TGTGCCAGTAGTGCAGGCTACACTGAAGCTTTCTTT.

V and J are TRBV15 and TRBJ1-1, with 8 bases identical to TRBD1. V lost 0 bases, J lost 4 bases, and 4 bases stayed unmatched. The CDR3 contains 15 residues. Per the germline V gene, CDR1 is LNHNV and CDR2 is YYDKDF (reference sequence). CDR3 DNA: TGTGCCACCAGCAGAGATCAGGGGGCGACCACTGAAGCTTTCTTT. Translated: CATSRDQGATTEAFF.

The rearrangement links TRBV6-6 to TRBJ2-7; maybe TRBD2 (5 bases). CDR1 and CDR2 from the germline V gene are MNHNY and SVGAGI (reference sequence). The CDR3 extends over 13 amino acids. Trimming stripped 7 bases from V and 6 bases from J, with 16 bases between. The CDR3 here is CASTQGLQAEQYF. CDR3 sequence (DNA): TGTGCCAGCACCCAAGGACTTCAGGCCGAGCAGTACTTC.

This clone turned up a few times. This chain joins TRBV10-3 and TRBJ1-3; D gene unclear. The CDR3 is 15 residues long. Trimming left V 6 bases short and J 0 bases short, with 12 bases between. Germline V lookup: CDR1 ENHRY, CDR2 SYGVKD. CDR3 amino acids: CAISEGVDSGNTIYF. Here the CDR3 DNA reads TGTGCCATCAGCGAGGGAGTGGACTCTGGAAACACCATATATTTT.

The chain couples TRBV11-2 to TRBJ1-2; 7 bases are shared with TRBD1. Germline V gives CDR1 SGHAT, CDR2 FQNNGV. The CDR3 sequence is 17 residues long. V shed 0 bases and J 2 bases; nucleotides not matched to a gene: 9. CDR3 region: CASSLEPGQLGNYGYTF. CDR3 in DNA: TGTGCCAGCAGCTTAGAACCGGGACAGCTGGGAAACTATGGCTACACCTTC.

V and J are TRBV5-1 and TRBJ2-1; 9 bases map to TRBD2. J lost 7 bases, V lost 1 base, and 6 bases had no gene match. The length of the CDR3 is 15 residues. The germline CDR1 and CDR2 sequences are SGHRS and YFSETQ. CDR3 region: CASSLFSGGVNEQFF. CDR3 nucleotides: TGCGCCAGCAGCTTGTTTAGCGGGGGAGTGAATGAGCAGTTCTTC.

This clone was seen once. J is TRBJ2-3 and V is TRBV6-5, with 15 bases that match TRBD2. The CDR3 runs 16 residues. Germline V gene data show CDR1 as MNHEY and CDR2 as SVGAGI. The V segment lost 4 bases and the J segment 5 bases; nucleotides outside the gene matches: 4. The CDR3 loop is CASSSWTSGGGDTQYF. CDR3 bases: TGTGCCAGCAGTTCATGGACTAGCGGGGGGGGAGATACGCAGTATTTT.

The V call is TRBV18, the J call TRBJ1-3; a weak D match, TRBD1 (6 bases). V lost 2 bases, J lost 0 bases, and 23 bases lay in between. Germline CDR1 reads KGHSH; CDR2 reads LQKENI. The CDR3 is 20 residues long. The DNA for the CDR3 is TGTGCCAGCTCACCATATGCTCCGGTTGCAGGGGAGATCTCTGGAAACACCATATATTTT. The encoded protein is CASSPYAPVAGEISGNTIYF.

The V call is TRBV13, the J call TRBJ2-7, with 9 positions matching TRBD1. Germline V CDR1 and CDR2: PRHDT, FYEKMQ (reference sequence). The CDR3 totals 14 residues. V lost 5 bases, J lost 4 bases, and 6 bases stayed unmatched. The CDR3 sequence: CASSTRDREYEQYF. The DNA for the CDR3 is TGTGCCAGCAGCACCCGGGACAGGGAATACGAGCAGTACTTC.

The gene calls are TRBV6-2 or TRBV6-3 and TRBJ2-3, with 14 positions matching TRBD2. Per germline, CDR1 MNHEY and CDR2 SVGEGT. V lost 2 bases to trimming and J lost 5 bases; unmatched junction nucleotides: 15. The CDR3 spans 20 residues. The CDR3 sequence is CASSYLHRLAGGPVGDTQYF. CDR3 coding DNA: TGTGCCAGCAGTTACCTACACCGACTAGCGGGGGGGCCGGTTGGAGATACGCAGTATTTT.

The chain carries TRBV11-1 and TRBJ2-5; the D gene is possibly TRBD1 (6 bases). The ends were cut back, 4 bases at V and 1 base at J, with 10 bases in the middle. The CDR3 sequence is 14 residues long. Germline V gene data show CDR1 as SGHAT and CDR2 as FQDESV (reference sequence). The CDR3 coding sequence is TGTGCCAGCAGCTCCTCGACAGGCCAAGAGACCCAGTACTTC. It translates to CASSSSTGQETQYF.

The chain joins TRBV7-9 to TRBJ2-3, with TRBD1 matching 7 bases. The CDR3 is 15 residues long. Germline V gene sequence: CDR1 SEHNR, CDR2 FQNEAQ (reference sequence). The ends lost 7 bases at V and 1 base at J; junction bases unmatched: 8. The CDR3, as DNA: TGTGCCAGCACCTTGTACAGGGGAGGCACAGATACGCAGTATTTT. Translated: CASTLYRGGTDTQYF.

This chain joins TRBV5-1 and TRBJ2-5; 13 bases map to TRBD2. CDR3 size: 18 residues. Trimming removed 2 bases from V and 2 bases from J; junction bases left unmatched: 9. Germline assignment: CDR1 SGHRS and CDR2 YFSETQ. The CDR3 loop is CASSFGLAGDLGQETQYF. CDR3 DNA sequence: TGCGCCAGCAGCTTTGGACTAGCGGGGGACCTAGGACAAGAGACCCAGTACTTC. The whole variable domain, remainder taken from reference TRBV5-1 and TRBJ2-5, is KAGVTQTPRYLIKTRGQQVTLSCSPISGHRSVSWYQQTPGQGLQFLFEYFSETQRNKGNFPGRFSGRQFSNSRSEMNVSTLELGDSALYLCASSFGLAGDLGQETQYFGPGTRLLVL.

This rearrangement joins TRBV6-2 or TRBV6-3 to TRBJ2-5, with TRBD1 as a possible D gene (6 bases). Between the trimmed V and J ends, which lost 3 bases and 5 bases, there was a span of 13 bases. CDR1 is MNHEY, CDR2 SVGEGT, per germline. The CDR3 consists of 14 residues. This CDR3 reads CASSYVQGRETQYF. In nucleotides, the CDR3 is TGTGCCAGCAGTTATGTACAGGGCCGGGAGACCCAGTACTTC.

This clone has only a few counts. The chain couples TRBV4-3 to TRBJ2-5; 9 bases are shared with TRBD1. CDR3 size: 17 residues. In germline, CDR1 is LGHNA, CDR2 YSLEER. V trimming: 4 bases; J trimming: 5 bases; junction bases outside the gene matches: 14. CDR3 amino acids: CASSRAPGGTGQETQYF. The CDR3 DNA is TGCGCCAGCAGCCGCGCACCCGGAGGGACAGGGCAGGAGACCCAGTACTTC.

The chain couples TRBV7-9 to TRBJ2-3; 7 bases map to TRBD1. V lost 1 base and J lost 0; bases outside the gene matches: 7. This CDR3 region has 17 residues. The V gene's germline CDR1 is SEHNR and CDR2 FQNEAQ (reference sequence). For the CDR3, the DNA is TGTGCCAGCAGCTTAGAAGACAGGGTCTATAGCACAGATACGCAGTATTTT. This encodes CASSLEDRVYSTDTQYF.

J is TRBJ1-6 and V is TRBV6-4; TRBD1 matches at 9 bases. Looked up from germline, CDR1 is MRHNA and CDR2 is SNTAGT. J was trimmed by 4 bases and V by 6 bases; bases with no gene match: 1. The CDR3 contains 14 residues. The CDR3 DNA sequence: TGTGCCAGCAGACAGGGGGCTTATAATTCACCCCTCCACTTT. Translation gives CASRQGAYNSPLHF.

The DNA for the CDR3 is TGTGCCAGCAGCATGTTCGGGGGAGTGGGGGGCAATGAGCAGTTCTTC. This translates into CASSMFGGVGGNEQFF. The V gene is TRBV11-3, the J gene TRBJ2-1; D is possibly TRBD2 (6 bases). V was clipped by 5 bases and J by 6 bases, with 20 bases between them. Germline loops: CDR1 SGHNT, CDR2 YENEEA. CDR3 length equals 16 residues.

As concerns this clone: The same CDR3 is also encoded by other DNA sequences in this sample. The V call is TRBV12-3 or TRBV12-4, the J call TRBJ1-2, with D possibly TRBD1 on 6 matching bases. The CDR3 totals 11 residues. Trimming pared 6 bases from V and 5 bases from J, leaving 7 bases between. The CDR3 bases are TGTGCCAGCAGACAGGGTTATGGCTACACCTTC. Protein sequence: CASRQGYGYTF.

The V and J genes are TRBV27 and TRBJ1-2; D might be TRBD1 (6 bases). The V end lost 6 bases, the J end lost 7 bases, and 15 bases lay between the germline ends. Germline V gene data show CDR1 as MNHEY and CDR2 as SMNVEV (reference sequence). This CDR3 comprises 13 residues. CDR3: CASSTQGGSGYTF. The CDR3 nucleotides are TGTGCCAGCAGCACACAGGGTGGTTCTGGCTACACCTTC.

The chain recombines TRBV4-2 with TRBJ1-2, with 8 positions matching TRBD1. V trimming: 0 bases; J trimming: 9 bases; junction bases outside the gene matches: 12. CDR1 is LGHNA and CDR2 is YNFKEQ in the germline V gene. The CDR3 length is 16 residues. In nucleotides, the CDR3 is TGTGCCAGCAGCCAAGACCCCGACAGGGGAGATGTAAGCTACACCTTC. Translation: CASSQDPDRGDVSYTF.